These T cell receptor beta chains were read from a single sample in a study of blood T cell repertoires in COVID-19. The method was immunoSEQ multiplex PCR; TCRdb's version includes in-frame clones alone and lacks a portion of them. The sample consists of about 350,000 clones, 89% of them appearing once. Material: peripheral blood. The receptors originated from a woman aged 55-69 years with COVID-19, enrolled during active disease. CDR3s leave out the opening cysteine and the closing phenylalanine or tryptophan. Not every row has a clone size; where given, it reads once, few, many or a size class.

v_call clone_size cdr3_aa
TRBV19 NA ASRVETGYEKLF
TRBV19 NA ASSIRSGANTGELF
TRBV11-2 NA ASSSQGSETQY
TRBV5-1 once ASSLGAGVSYEQY
TRBV5-6 NA ASSPTGSNYGYT
TRBV27 few ASSNGHMSEAF
TRBV7-2 NA ASSLPGQGLYGYT
TRBV27 NA ASRMQGLGYGYT
TRBV30 NA AWRVWAGLGGYT
TRBV3-1/TRBV3-2 NA ASSQETSLSYEQY
TRBV18 NA ASSPEEGHTFQETQY
TRBV14 NA ASSAGLGTEAF
TRBV7-9 NA ASSLVGGGDEQY
TRBV25-1 NA ASRADRGTNGYT
TRBV6-5 NA ASSYVMSQGRSPLH
TRBV5-1 NA ASSFTSGDTDTQY
TRBV6-5 NA ASRPGTSFNEQF
TRBV28 NA ASSEVGQGNYGYT
TRBV28 NA ASSSPGAHSYEQY
TRBV29-1 NA SVERGSSDTGELF
TRBV6-5 NA ASSRGGGNTEAF
TRBV7-3 NA ASSLTSGDTDTQY
TRBV5-1 NA ASSPARSGYNEQF
TRBV7-2 NA ASSSQASQRNEKLF
TRBV25-1 NA ASSGPQGGYT
TRBV4-1 NA ASSRGRDRVTEAF
TRBV5-1 NA ASSRTGTVNTEAF
TRBV15 NA ATSRAYQTGTATNEKLF
TRBV27 NA ASSLSWLAEAYEQY
TRBV28 NA ASSLWGDSSDGYT
TRBV25-1 NA ASSEGDGYNSPLH
TRBV2 NA ASNGQTFNYGYT
TRBV19 NA ASSLRQSNQPQH
TRBV15 NA ATSRGPGYTEAF
TRBV7-2 NA ASSLALSEKLF
TRBV6-5 NA ASNPQGPHYEQY
TRBV6-5 NA ASSYEGQGVDGYT
TRBV2 once ASSEWSGGLDGYT
TRBV9 NA ASSVEQGYGEQY
TRBV30 NA AWSPSVQAGGLDTQY
TRBV2 once ASSEGGRGRTGELF
TRBV5-1 NA ASSLGVRTAYSNQPQH
TRBV5-4 NA ASSLPGQGAVAQY
TRBV5-8 NA ASSLMGGSSYNSPLH
TRBV5-1 NA ASSLVARAANEKLF
TRBV5-1 NA ASSLLAGGDEQF
TRBV5-6 NA ASRQDSYNSPLH
TRBV27 NA ASSTWAGSGNTIY
TRBV6-6 NA ASRIQTGNTIY